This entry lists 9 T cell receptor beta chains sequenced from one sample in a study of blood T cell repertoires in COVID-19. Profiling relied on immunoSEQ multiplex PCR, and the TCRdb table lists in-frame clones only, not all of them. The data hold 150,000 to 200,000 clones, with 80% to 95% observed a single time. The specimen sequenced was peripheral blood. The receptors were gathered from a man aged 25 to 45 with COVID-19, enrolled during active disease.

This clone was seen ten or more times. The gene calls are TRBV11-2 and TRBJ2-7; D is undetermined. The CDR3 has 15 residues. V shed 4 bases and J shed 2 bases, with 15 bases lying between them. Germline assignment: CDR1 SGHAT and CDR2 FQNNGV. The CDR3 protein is CASSYAEYSTYEQYF. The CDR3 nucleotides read TGTGCCAGCAGCTACGCGGAATACTCGACCTACGAGCAGTACTTC.

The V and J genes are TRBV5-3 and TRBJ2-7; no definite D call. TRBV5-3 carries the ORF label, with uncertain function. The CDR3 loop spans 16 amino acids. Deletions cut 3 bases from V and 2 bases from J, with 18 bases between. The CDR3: CARSWRPQASPYEQYF. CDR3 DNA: TGTGCCAGAAGCTGGCGGCCCCAAGCTTCCCCCTACGAGCAGTACTTC.

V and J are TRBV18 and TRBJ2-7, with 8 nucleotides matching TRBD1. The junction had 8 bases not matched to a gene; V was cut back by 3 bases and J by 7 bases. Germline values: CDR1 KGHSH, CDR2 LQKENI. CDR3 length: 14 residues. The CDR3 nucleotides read TGTGCCAGCTCACCTCCTGACAGGGACAGGGAGCAGTACTTC. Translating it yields CASSPPDRDREQYF.

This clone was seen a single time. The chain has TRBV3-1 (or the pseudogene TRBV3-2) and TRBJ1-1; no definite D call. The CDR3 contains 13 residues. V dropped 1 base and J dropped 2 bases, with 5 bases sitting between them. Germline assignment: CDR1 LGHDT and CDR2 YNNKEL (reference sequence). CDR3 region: CASSQGRNTEAFF. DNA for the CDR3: TGTGCCAGCAGCCAAGGGAGAAACACTGAAGCTTTCTTT.

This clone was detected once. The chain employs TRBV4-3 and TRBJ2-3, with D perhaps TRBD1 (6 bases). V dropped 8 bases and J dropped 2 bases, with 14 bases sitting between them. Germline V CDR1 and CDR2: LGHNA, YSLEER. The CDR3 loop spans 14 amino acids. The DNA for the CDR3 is TGCGCCAGCTCGGCGGACAGTTTCACAGATACGCAGTATTTT. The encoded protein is CASSADSFTDTQYF.

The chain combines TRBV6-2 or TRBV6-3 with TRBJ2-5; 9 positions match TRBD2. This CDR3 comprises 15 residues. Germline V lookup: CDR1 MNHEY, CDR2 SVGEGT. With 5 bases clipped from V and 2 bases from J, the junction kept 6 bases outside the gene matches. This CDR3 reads CASSGGLAGQETQYF. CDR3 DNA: TGTGCCAGCAGTGGGGGGCTAGCGGGGCAAGAGACCCAGTACTTC.

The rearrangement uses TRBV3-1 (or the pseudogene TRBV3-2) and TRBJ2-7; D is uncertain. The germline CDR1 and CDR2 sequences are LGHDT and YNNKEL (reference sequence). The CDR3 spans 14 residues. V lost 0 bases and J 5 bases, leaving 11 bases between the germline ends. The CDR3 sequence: CASSQDRNQNEQYF. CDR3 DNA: TGTGCCAGCAGCCAAGACCGTAATCAGAACGAGCAGTACTTC.

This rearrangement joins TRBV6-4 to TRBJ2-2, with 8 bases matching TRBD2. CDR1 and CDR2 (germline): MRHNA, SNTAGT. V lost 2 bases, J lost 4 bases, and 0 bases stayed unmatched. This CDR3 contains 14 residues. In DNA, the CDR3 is TGTGCCAGCAGTGACGGGACTAGCACCGGGGAGCTGTTTTTT. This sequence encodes CASSDGTSTGELFF.

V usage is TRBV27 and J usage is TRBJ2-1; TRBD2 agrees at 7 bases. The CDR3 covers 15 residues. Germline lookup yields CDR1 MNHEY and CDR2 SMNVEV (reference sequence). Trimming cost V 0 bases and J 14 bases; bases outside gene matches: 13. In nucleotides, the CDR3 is TGTGCCAGCAGTTTATCGAGTGATTATCGGACTAGTAAGTTCTTC. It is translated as CASSLSSDYRTSKFF.